Listed below are T cell receptor beta chains from one sample, sequenced in a study of vaccination effects on CD4 cells after COVID-19. TCRdb keeps only in-frame clones here, not all; method: immunoSEQ multiplex PCR. The sample holds under 80,000 clones, 73% seen once. For these receptors, no antigen is known. Source: CD4+ T cells from PBMCs cultured with HIV peptides, taken before COVID-19 vaccination. These receptors all stem from a human donor who had a prior SARS-CoV-2 infection. Both conserved end residues are part of each CDR3. The order of the fields is D gene, CDR3 length, clone size, J gene, V gene, CDR3 protein, CDR3 DNA. A D gene is named only where the DNA matches it firmly. Rows may omit the clone size; those that give it use once, few, many or a size class.

TRBD2 | 16 | NA | TRBJ2-1 | TRBV25-1 | CASSPRTSGRRDEQFF | TGTGCCAGCAGTCCCCGGACTAGCGGGAGGAGGGATGAGCAGTTCTTC
NA | 15 | once | TRBJ1-5 | TRBV2 | CASSPMSGVLQPQHF | TGTGCCAGCAGCCCGATGTCAGGAGTTTTGCAGCCCCAGCATTTT
TRBD1 | 13 | few | TRBJ2-7 | TRBV5-4 | CASSLRGPHEQYF | TGTGCCAGCAGCCTCAGGGGGCCCCACGAGCAGTACTTC
NA | 11 | NA | TRBJ2-1 | TRBV20-1 | CSAPTENEQFF | TGCAGTGCCCCCACTGAGAATGAGCAGTTCTTC
TRBD1 | 15 | NA | TRBJ1-1 | TRBV5-4 | CASSTGTAMNTEAFF | TGTGCCAGCAGCACCGGGACAGCTATGAACACTGAAGCTTTCTTT
NA | 13 | NA | TRBJ2-5 | TRBV24-1 | CATSEGWAETQYF | TGTGCCACCAGTGAAGGGTGGGCTGAGACCCAGTACTTC
NA | 15 | NA | TRBJ1-3 | TRBV5-1 | CASSLGDRDENTIYF | TGCGCCAGCAGCTTGGGAGATAGGGATGAAAACACCATATATTTT
NA | 14 | NA | TRBJ2-7 | TRBV10-3 | CAISGGRGAYEQYF | TGTGCCATCAGTGGGGGGAGAGGGGCCTACGAGCAGTACTTC
NA | 11 | NA | TRBJ2-1 | TRBV3-1/TRBV3-2 | CASSQTNEQFF | TGTGCCAGCAGCCAAACCAATGAGCAGTTCTTC
TRBD2 | 15 | few | TRBJ2-5 | TRBV5-1 | CASSLDTGGRETQYF | TGCGCCAGCAGCTTGGATACGGGGGGAAGAGAGACCCAGTACTTC
NA | 14 | NA | TRBJ2-3 | TRBV2 | CASSPRISTDTQYF | TGTGCCAGCAGCCCCCGGATAAGCACAGATACGCAGTATTTT
TRBD1 | 20 | NA | TRBJ1-4 | TRBV7-8 | CASSSLPRRQGDATNEKLFF | TGTGCCAGCAGCTCCCTCCCCCGGCGACAGGGGGATGCAACTAATGAAAAACTGTTTTTT
NA | 13 | NA | TRBJ1-3 | TRBV6-2/TRBV6-3 | CASRRASGNTIYF | TGTGCCAGCCGCCGTGCCTCTGGAAACACCATATATTTT
NA | 13 | NA | TRBJ1-6 | TRBV4-2 | CASSQGSNSPLHF | TGTGCCAGCAGCCAAGGTTCGAATTCACCCCTCCACTTT
TRBD2 | 17 | NA | TRBJ2-5 | TRBV7-2 | CASSLVFGLAGAETQYF | TGTGCCAGCAGCTTAGTTTTCGGACTAGCGGGAGCAGAGACCCAGTACTTC
TRBD1 | 13 | NA | TRBJ1-2 | TRBV5-4 | CASSVDRAGGYTF | TGTGCCAGCAGCGTCGACAGGGCAGGTGGCTACACCTTC
TRBD1 | 13 | NA | TRBJ1-2 | TRBV30 | CAWSITGGGGYTF | TGTGCCTGGAGTATTACAGGGGGCGGAGGCTACACCTTC
NA | 15 | NA | TRBJ2-1 | TRBV5-4 | CASSLDSGRYNEQFF | TGTGCCAGCAGCTTGGATAGCGGCAGATACAATGAGCAGTTCTTC
NA | 16 | few | TRBJ2-6 | TRBV19 | CASSITGTQGANVLTF | TGTGCCAGTAGTATCACAGGGACGCAAGGGGCCAACGTCCTGACTTTC
TRBD1 | 14 | NA | TRBJ1-2 | TRBV5-1 | CASSPLQGYYGYTF | TGCGCCAGCAGCCCGCTACAGGGGTATTATGGCTACACCTTC
NA | 15 | NA | TRBJ2-7 | TRBV4-2 | CASSQVVSPPYEQYF | TGTGCCAGCAGCCAAGTGGTCAGCCCCCCCTACGAGCAGTACTTC
NA | 14 | NA | TRBJ1-3 | TRBV9 | CASSGQRAGNTIYF | TGTGCCAGCAGCGGCCAAAGGGCAGGAAACACCATATATTTT
NA | 16 | NA | TRBJ2-3 | TRBV11-2 | CASSSRIAVGTDTQYF | TGTGCCAGCAGCTCTCGAATAGCGGTAGGCACAGATACGCAGTATTTT
TRBD2 | 14 | NA | TRBJ2-1 | TRBV9 | CASSPSGRAYEQFF | TGTGCCAGCAGCCCTAGCGGGAGGGCCTATGAGCAGTTCTTC
NA | 12 | NA | TRBJ2-3 | TRBV11-3 | CASSVTGDTQYF | TGTGCCAGCAGCGTCACAGGGGATACGCAGTATTTT
NA | 17 | NA | TRBJ2-5 | TRBV5-4 | CASSTKTGTNKQETQYF | TGTGCCAGCAGCACTAAAACCGGGACAAATAAACAAGAGACCCAGTACTTC
TRBD1 | 12 | NA | TRBJ2-1 | TRBV5-6 | CASSRTRTGDFF | TGTGCCAGCAGCCGAACCAGGACAGGGGATTTCTTC
NA | 15 | NA | TRBJ2-7 | TRBV11-2 | CASSFWGDGGNEQYF | TGTGCCAGCAGCTTTTGGGGGGATGGGGGTAACGAGCAGTACTTC
NA | 13 | NA | TRBJ1-4 | TRBV7-9 | CASSSATNEKLFF | TGTGCCAGCAGCTCAGCAACTAATGAAAAACTGTTTTTT
NA | 14 | NA | TRBJ2-2 | TRBV10-3 | CAINNGLNTGELFF | TGTGCCATCAATAACGGATTAAACACCGGGGAGCTGTTTTTT
NA | 16 | NA | TRBJ2-3 | TRBV5-1 | CASSLGGTRGTDTQYF | TGCGCCAGCAGCTTGGGGGGGACACGTGGCACAGATACGCAGTATTTT
NA | 17 | NA | TRBJ2-3 | TRBV14 | CASSLLSGGITSDTQYF | TGTGCCAGCAGCCTGTTGTCCGGGGGAATCACATCCGATACGCAGTATTTT
TRBD2 | 16 | few | TRBJ2-5 | TRBV27 | CASSSRTSGGQETQYF | TGTGCCAGCAGTTCTCGGACTAGCGGGGGACAAGAGACCCAGTACTTC
NA | 15 | few | TRBJ1-4 | TRBV30 | CAWSPRGAANEKLFF | TGTGCCTGGAGTCCCCGTGGAGCGGCTAATGAAAAACTGTTTTTT
TRBD2 | 12 | NA | TRBJ2-5 | TRBV29-1 | CSGLAGGETQYF | TGCAGCGGGCTAGCGGGAGGAGAGACCCAGTACTTC
NA | 16 | NA | TRBJ2-7 | TRBV6-2/TRBV6-3 | CASSYSKSNPSYEQYF | TGTGCCAGCAGTTACTCTAAGAGTAATCCCTCCTACGAGCAGTACTTC
NA | 12 | NA | TRBJ2-7 | TRBV27 | CASSSRPYEQYF | TGTGCCAGCAGTTCCCGTCCCTACGAGCAGTACTTC
NA | 15 | NA | TRBJ2-2 | TRBV11-3 | CASSLDRGVAGELFF | TGTGCCAGCAGCTTAGACAGGGGAGTAGCCGGGGAGCTGTTTTTT
NA | 14 | NA | TRBJ2-3 | TRBV9 | CASSEVAGADTQYF | TGTGCCAGCAGCGAGGTGGCAGGGGCAGATACGCAGTATTTT
NA | 15 | NA | TRBJ1-2 | TRBV11-2 | CASSRDAVGGGGYTF | TGTGCCAGCAGCCGAGACGCGGTCGGGGGCGGTGGCTACACCTTC
NA | 15 | NA | TRBJ2-2 | TRBV5-4 | CASSLRDLYTGELFF | TGTGCCAGCAGCTTGAGGGACCTGTACACCGGGGAGCTGTTTTTT
NA | 13 | NA | TRBJ1-1 | TRBV6-5 | CASTKGGNTEAFF | TGTGCCAGCACCAAGGGGGGGAACACTGAAGCTTTCTTT
TRBD2 | 17 | NA | TRBJ2-1 | TRBV18 | CASSRNRPGLAYDEQFF | TGTGCCAGCTCACGAAACCGACCGGGACTAGCATACGATGAGCAGTTCTTC
TRBD2 | 16 | NA | TRBJ2-7 | TRBV6-5 | CASSYSPASGYYEQYF | TGTGCCAGCAGTTACTCGCCGGCTAGCGGTTACTACGAGCAGTACTTC
NA | 15 | NA | TRBJ1-1 | TRBV7-3 | CASSSTGHPDTEAFF | TGTGCCAGCAGCTCTACAGGGCATCCGGACACTGAAGCTTTCTTT
TRBD2 | 15 | NA | TRBJ2-1 | TRBV15 | CATSARLAGDNEQFF | TGTGCCACTTCAGCACGACTAGCGGGGGACAATGAGCAGTTCTTC
NA | 12 | NA | TRBJ1-2 | TRBV19 | CATQTDTYGYTF | TGTGCCACCCAGACTGATACCTATGGCTACACCTTC
TRBD1 | 14 | once | TRBJ1-5 | TRBV6-1 | CASSEAGGDQPQHF | TGTGCCAGCAGTGAAGCAGGGGGCGATCAGCCCCAGCATTTT
NA | 12 | NA | TRBJ2-1 | TRBV24-1 | CATSDLRQNEFF | TGTGCCACCAGTGATTTGAGACAGAATGAGTTCTTC
TRBD1 | 15 | NA | TRBJ2-3 | TRBV28 | CASSLDRSSTDTQYF | TGTGCCAGCAGTTTGGACAGGTCTAGCACAGATACGCAGTATTTT
NA | 15 | NA | TRBJ1-1 | TRBV5-1 | CASSLEGVMNTEAFF | TGCGCCAGCAGCTTGGAAGGTGTCATGAACACTGAAGCTTTCTTT
NA | 13 | NA | TRBJ2-3 | TRBV5-1 | CASTKGGTDTQYF | TGCGCCAGCACCAAGGGGGGCACAGATACGCAGTATTTT
TRBD1 | 14 | few | TRBJ1-6 | TRBV19 | CASSPGQGDSPLHF | TGTGCCAGTAGTCCGGGACAGGGTGATTCACCCCTCCACTTT
NA | 13 | NA | TRBJ2-1 | TRBV9 | CASSQGQHNEQFF | TGTGCCAGCAGCCAAGGACAGCACAATGAGCAGTTCTTC
TRBD2 | 14 | NA | TRBJ2-5 | TRBV5-1 | CASSAGTRKETQYF | TGCGCCAGCAGCGCCGGGACTAGGAAAGAGACCCAGTACTTC